What follows are 28 T cell receptor beta chains derived from one specimen sequenced in a study of CD8+ T cells in alopecia areata. RNA was isolated and reverse transcribed to cDNA, the sequencing template. Assay used: immunoSEQ multiplex PCR; TCRdb lists only in-frame clones, some missing. The data contain about 160,000 clones, over 80% of them singletons. Sequencing was performed on CD8+ T cells sorted from blood, taken at week 0. These receptors originate from a human donor with alopecia areata.

This chain links TRBV12-5 with TRBJ2-7; D is ambiguous. Trimming pared 7 bases from V and 4 bases from J, leaving 5 bases between. This CDR3 has 10 residues. Germline V gives CDR1 LGHNT, CDR2 FRNRAP. The DNA of the CDR3 is TGTGCTAGTGCCCTGTACGAGCAGTACTTC. It is translated as CASALYEQYF.

About this clone: The sample contains more than one DNA sequence encoding this CDR3. The chain combines TRBV30 with TRBJ1-1, with D hard to call. The V end was cut by 1 base, the J end by 0 bases, with 6 bases between. Per germline, CDR1 GTSNPN and CDR2 SVGIG (reference sequence). This CDR3 spans 13 amino acids. In nucleotides, the CDR3 is TGTGCCTGGAGTGAAGGCATGAACACTGAAGCTTTCTTT. Its translation is CAWSEGMNTEAFF.

J is TRBJ2-7 and V is TRBV27, with unresolved D. Trimming removed 2 bases at V and 5 bases at J, with 10 bases between. The CDR3 loop spans 13 amino acids. In germline, CDR1 is MNHEY, CDR2 SMNVEV (reference sequence). CDR3 DNA sequence: TGTGCCAGCAGTTTAGGCCTTGGGGACGAGCAGTACTTC. The encoded protein is CASSLGLGDEQYF.

This clone was detected only a few times. The chain recombines TRBV5-4 with TRBJ2-2; 9 bases are a match to TRBD2. The CDR3 sequence is 18 residues long. Germline V gene lookup returns CDR1 SGHNT and CDR2 YYREEE (reference sequence). V was pared by 0 bases and J by 4 bases, with 10 bases of the junction left unmatched. CDR3 residues: CASSLGDSGSRFTGELFF. CDR3 in DNA: TGTGCCAGCAGCTTGGGTGATAGCGGGAGTCGGTTCACCGGGGAGCTGTTTTTT.

The chain couples TRBV5-6 to TRBJ2-2; 9 positions agree with TRBD1. CDR3 length: 16 residues. The germline V gene encodes CDR1 SGHDT and CDR2 YYEEEE. V lost 7 bases and J lost 2; bases outside the gene matches: 9. The CDR3 sequence: CASGTGTGINTGELFF. CDR3 bases: TGTGCCAGCGGGACCGGGACAGGGATTAACACCGGGGAGCTGTTTTTT.

This rearrangement joins TRBV6-5 to TRBJ1-5, with D unclear. The CDR3 runs 13 residues. Germline CDR1 is MNHEY and CDR2 is SVGAGI. V was pared by 7 bases and J by 4 bases, with 11 bases between. The CDR3, as DNA: TGTGCCAGCAATAACAGCTCGAATCAGCCCCAGCATTTT. It yields the protein CASNNSSNQPQHF.

The CDR3 loop is CASSSGQGVVDGYTF. Written as DNA, the CDR3 is TGTGCCAGCAGTTCCGGACAGGGCGTCGTTGATGGCTACACCTTC. This chain links TRBV6-6 with TRBJ1-2; 8 bases match TRBD1. Germline V CDR1 and CDR2: MNHNY, SVGAGI (reference sequence). V shed 4 bases, J shed 6 bases, and the junction held 10 bases outside the gene matches. This CDR3 has 15 residues.

The chain couples TRBV30 to TRBJ1-1, with no clear D. This CDR3 spans 12 amino acids. CDR1 is GTSNPN and CDR2 is SVGIG in the germline V gene (reference sequence). Trimming shortened V by 2 bases and J by 5 bases, and 9 bases separated the two germline ends. CDR3 loop: CAWSYGETEAFF. The CDR3 DNA sequence: TGTGCCTGGAGTTACGGAGAGACTGAAGCTTTCTTT.

This chain's CDR3 is CASSPSIDSTDTQYF. As DNA, the CDR3 is TGTGCCAGCAGCCCATCAATCGATAGCACAGATACGCAGTATTTT. The genes are TRBV7-9 and TRBJ2-3; unclear D gene. The CDR3 is 15 residues long. V was cut by 5 bases and J by 0 bases, with 12 bases left in between. Germline V lookup: CDR1 SEHNR, CDR2 FQNEAQ (reference sequence).

V and J are TRBV5-1 and TRBJ2-7, with D hard to call. Trimming took 4 bases from V and 0 from J, leaving 11 bases between them. There are 14 residues in the CDR3. Germline V gene lookup returns CDR1 SGHRS and CDR2 YFSETQ. DNA for the CDR3: TGCGCCAGCAGCCACGGACGAAGCTCCTACGAGCAGTACTTC. The encoded protein is CASSHGRSSYEQYF.

Worth noting for this clone: At one end the junction does not follow the germline gene, possibly because of a read error. The rearrangement links TRBV25-1 to TRBJ2-3; maybe TRBD1 (5 bases). The length of the CDR3 is 14 residues. Germline CDR1 MGHDK, CDR2 SYGVNS. Here the CDR3 reads CASSEYSLTGTQYF. CDR3 sequence (DNA): TGTGCCAGCAGTGAATACAGCCTCACAGGTACGCAGTATTTT.

This clone was seen just once. This sequence joins TRBV30 and TRBJ2-3, with D possibly TRBD2 on 5 matching bases. CDR1 and CDR2 from the germline V gene are GTSNPN and SVGIG (reference sequence). V was clipped by 0 bases and J by 5 bases, with 12 bases between them. The CDR3 consists of 14 residues. The CDR3 loop is CAWSVGILGDTQYF. CDR3 DNA sequence: TGTGCCTGGAGTGTCGGGATCCTAGGAGATACGCAGTATTTT.

The CDR3 loop reads CSVRLAGGGYEQYF. CDR3 DNA sequence: TGCAGCGTCCGACTAGCGGGGGGTGGGTACGAGCAGTACTTC. The gene calls are TRBV29-1 and TRBJ2-5; 13 nucleotides agree with TRBD2. The end of the DNA aligns better with TRBJ2-7, so the J call may be wrong. This CDR3 region has 14 residues. Germline CDR1 reads SQVTM; CDR2 reads ANQGSEA.

The J gene is TRBJ2-7, the V gene TRBV6-1; the D gene is possibly TRBD1 (6 bases). V dropped 4 bases and J dropped 1 base, with 14 bases sitting between them. CDR1 and CDR2 (germline): MNHNS, SASEGT. CDR3 length equals 15 residues. The CDR3 DNA reads as TGTGCCAGCAGTGTTGAGCGACAGGTTTCCTACGAGCAGTACTTC. It specifies CASSVERQVSYEQYF.

The rearrangement links TRBV5-1 to TRBJ2-5, with D possibly called TRBD1 or TRBD2 (6 bases each). Germline-derived CDR1 and CDR2 are SGHRS and YFSETQ. V shed 4 bases and J shed 4 bases, with 23 bases lying between them. The CDR3 runs 17 residues. The CDR3 DNA reads TGCGCCAGCAGCGTATCCGGGACGGGGGCTTGGGGAGAGACCCAGTACTTC. Translating it yields CASSVSGTGAWGETQYF.

This clone was observed a single time. This chain uses TRBV29-1 with TRBJ2-3; D might be TRBD2 (5 bases). CDR3 size: 15 residues. Germline V gives CDR1 SQVTM, CDR2 ANQGSEA. V was clipped by 3 bases and J by 4 bases, with 17 bases between them. CDR3: CSVDWWETSPDTQYF. In DNA form, the CDR3 reads TGCAGCGTTGATTGGTGGGAGACGTCCCCAGATACGCAGTATTTT.

This rearrangement joins TRBV19 to TRBJ2-7; D is undetermined. This CDR3 spans 13 amino acids. Per the germline V gene, CDR1 is LNHDA and CDR2 is SQIVND (reference sequence). V was clipped by 2 bases and J by 3 bases, with 8 bases between them. CDR3 residues: CASSIWEGYEQYF. The DNA for the CDR3 is TGTGCCAGTAGTATATGGGAAGGCTACGAGCAGTACTTC.

The V and J genes are TRBV5-1 and TRBJ1-2, with D maybe TRBD1 (6 bases). CDR1 is SGHRS and CDR2 is YFSETQ in the germline V gene. The V gene lost 6 bases and the J gene lost 1 base, with 13 bases spanning the gap. The CDR3 consists of 14 residues. CDR3 nucleotides: TGCGCCAGCAACAAGGACAGTTTTAACTATGGCTACACCTTC. This codes for CASNKDSFNYGYTF.

This clone was detected only once. This chain connects TRBV19 to TRBJ2-7, with unresolved D. V lost 3 bases and J 4 bases, leaving 13 bases between the germline ends. Germline-derived CDR1 and CDR2 are LNHDA and SQIVND (reference sequence). The CDR3 consists of 14 residues. This CDR3 reads CASSMALVGYEQYF. DNA of the CDR3: TGTGCCAGTAGTATGGCGCTAGTTGGGTACGAGCAGTACTTC.

V and J are TRBV6-6 and TRBJ2-1; the D gene could be TRBD1 or TRBD2 (5 bases each). The CDR3 loop spans 16 amino acids. Between the trimmed V and J ends, which lost 8 bases and 3 bases, there was a span of 20 bases. Germline lookup yields CDR1 MNHNY and CDR2 SVGAGI (reference sequence). CDR3 sequence reads: CASYRTGKGIYNEQFF. Written as DNA, the CDR3 is TGTGCCAGCTATAGGACGGGGAAGGGGATCTACAATGAGCAGTTCTTC.

The chain is built from TRBV7-9 and TRBJ1-1; D is undetermined. The germline V and J ends were trimmed by 6 bases and 3 bases, with 17 bases remaining between them. From germline, CDR1 is SEHNR and CDR2 FQNEAQ (reference sequence). The length of the CDR3 is 15 residues. CDR3 coding DNA: TGTGCCAGCAGACATGGTGTCAGTTGGGACACTGAAGCTTTCTTT. This codes for CASRHGVSWDTEAFF.

V gene TRBV6-4 combines with J gene TRBJ2-3; maybe TRBD2 (7 bases). There are 13 residues in the CDR3. Germline V gene sequence: CDR1 MRHNA, CDR2 SNTAGT. Trimming stripped 9 bases from V and 2 bases from J, with 12 bases between. In DNA form, the CDR3 reads TGTGCCAGACGGGGGGCAAACACAGATACGCAGTATTTT. This encodes CARRGANTDTQYF.

This clone appeared a few times. The chain combines TRBV9 with TRBJ1-1; D is perhaps TRBD1 (5 bases). Trimming left V 3 bases short and J 5 bases short, with 20 bases between. Per the germline V gene, CDR1 is SGDLS and CDR2 is YYNGEE. This CDR3 contains 16 residues. The CDR3 sequence is CASSAWTTPDGTEAFF. The CDR3 bases are TGTGCCAGCAGCGCGTGGACAACCCCTGACGGGACTGAAGCTTTCTTT.

V is TRBV14 and J is TRBJ1-1; TRBD1 is a possible D gene (6 bases). The CDR3 consists of 15 residues. V lost 3 bases to trimming and J lost 1 base, with 12 bases between them. Germline V gene lookup returns CDR1 SGHDN and CDR2 FVKESK. This chain's CDR3 is CASSHPGHPNTEAFF. For the CDR3, the DNA is TGTGCCAGCAGCCACCCGGGACACCCGAACACTGAAGCTTTCTTT. Filled out from reference TRBV14 and TRBJ1-1, the complete variable domain reads EAGVTQFPSHSVIEKGQTVTLRCDPISGHDNLYWYRRVMGKEIKFLLHFVKESKQDESGMPNNRFLAERTGGTYSTLKVQPAELEDSGVYFCASSHPGHPNTEAFFGQGTRLTVV.

The chain uses TRBV10-2 and TRBJ2-7; 9 bases are a match to TRBD2. This CDR3 region has 17 residues. Trimming took 4 bases from V and 2 from J; bases not matched to a gene: 12. Germline V lookup: CDR1 WSHSY, CDR2 SAAADI. For the CDR3, the DNA is TGCGCCAGCAGTGGTATTAGCGGGAGCATACTGACCTACGAGCAGTACTTC. It translates to CASSGISGSILTYEQYF.

This chain connects TRBV7-9 to TRBJ2-3; tentatively, D is TRBD1 or TRBD2 (7 bases each). Germline V gene sequence: CDR1 SEHNR, CDR2 FQNEAQ (reference sequence). Deletions cut 3 bases from V and 6 bases from J, with 16 bases between. The CDR3 runs 15 residues. This CDR3 is CASSLGQGGGDTQYF. Written as DNA, the CDR3 is TGTGCCAGCAGCTTGGGTCAGGGGGGAGGGGATACGCAGTATTTT.

Comment on this clone: This same CDR3 is encoded by further DNA sequences in the sample. The chain employs TRBV7-9 and TRBJ2-1; unclear D gene. V was pared by 5 bases and J by 0 bases, with 5 bases between. This CDR3 is 13 amino acids long. Germline CDR1 and CDR2: SEHNR and FQNEAQ (reference sequence). CDR3 DNA: TGTGCCAGCAGCCCTTCCTCCTACAATGAGCAGTTCTTC. Translating gives CASSPSSYNEQFF.

This chain joins TRBV9 and TRBJ1-5; D gene uncertain. The CDR3 contains 14 residues. The germline CDR1 and CDR2 sequences are SGDLS and YYNGEE. The V end was cut by 0 bases, the J end by 6 bases, with 10 bases between. In nucleotides, the CDR3 is TGTGCCAGCAGCGTAGCCGCGGCTGGTCAGCCCCAGCATTTT. Encoded protein: CASSVAAAGQPQHF.